These 5 T cell receptor beta chains originate from one sample sequenced in a study of OX40 agonist ivuxolimab in advanced cancers. Clones were sequenced by immunoSEQ multiplex PCR, and TCRdb holds only the in-frame ones, with some missing. The data contain tens of thousands of clones, approximately 89% of them singletons. The sample here was CD4+ or CD8+ T cells sorted from blood, taken in a trial of the OX40 agonist ivuxolimab. These receptors were collected from an adult with an advanced solid tumor such as melanoma, head and neck, liver or kidney cancer.

The table lists this clone with a count of one. The CDR3 DNA reads as TGTGCCAGCAGCTTAGTTCTTGGGGGAGGGTATGGGACCCAGTACTTC. It is translated as CASSLVLGGGYGTQYF. The chain links TRBV7-2 to TRBJ2-5; 7 nucleotides match TRBD2. Germline lookup yields CDR1 SGHTA and CDR2 FQGNSA. CDR3 length equals 16 residues. Trimming removed 1 base from V and 7 bases from J; junction bases left unmatched: 12.

The chain employs TRBV19 and TRBJ2-3; TRBD2 aligns across 7 bases. With V trimmed by 6 bases and J by 4 bases, 13 bases remained unmatched. The CDR3 is 16 amino acids. Germline V gene lookup returns CDR1 LNHDA and CDR2 SQIVND (reference sequence). CDR3 in amino acids: CASSWGVAGGADTQYF. In nucleotides, the CDR3 is TGTGCCAGTAGCTGGGGAGTAGCGGGCGGGGCAGATACGCAGTATTTT.

The V and J genes are TRBV28 and TRBJ2-7, with a tentative D call TRBD2 (6 bases). Germline V gene sequence: CDR1 MDHEN, CDR2 SYDVKM. Deletions cut 7 bases from V and 6 bases from J, with 37 bases between. The CDR3 contains 20 residues. CDR3 DNA sequence: TGTGCCAGCACTCGATCCCCCAACAGGATAGGGGCTCGGGGGATCCGCGAGCAGTACTTC. Its translation: CASTRSPNRIGARGIREQYF. Drawing the rest from reference TRBV28 and TRBJ2-7, the complete variable domain is DVKVTQSSRYLVKRTGEKVFLECVQDMDHENMFWYRQDPGLGLRLIYFSYDVKMKEKGDIPEGYSVSREKKERFSLILESASTNQTSMYLCASTRSPNRIGARGIREQYFGPGTRLTVT.

This clone has just one count. V and J are TRBV7-2 and TRBJ1-1; tentatively, D is TRBD1 (5 bases). Trimming shortened V by 2 bases and J by 3 bases, and 7 bases separated the two germline ends. Germline CDR1 SGHTA, CDR2 FQGNSA. This CDR3 has 13 amino acids. CDR3 in DNA: TGTGCCAGCAGCTTACAGGGAGACACTGAAGCTTTCTTT. Its protein is CASSLQGDTEAFF.

This sequence joins TRBV10-2 and TRBJ2-3, with 8 positions matching TRBD2. V shed 4 bases, J shed 0 bases, and the junction held 15 bases outside the gene matches. This CDR3 is built from 19 residues. CDR1 and CDR2 from the germline V gene are WSHSY and SAAADI. The CDR3 nucleotides read TGCGCCAGCAGTGTCCTAGCGGGTGGAGTTCAGTCTAGCACAGATACGCAGTATTTT. This codes for CASSVLAGGVQSSTDTQYF.